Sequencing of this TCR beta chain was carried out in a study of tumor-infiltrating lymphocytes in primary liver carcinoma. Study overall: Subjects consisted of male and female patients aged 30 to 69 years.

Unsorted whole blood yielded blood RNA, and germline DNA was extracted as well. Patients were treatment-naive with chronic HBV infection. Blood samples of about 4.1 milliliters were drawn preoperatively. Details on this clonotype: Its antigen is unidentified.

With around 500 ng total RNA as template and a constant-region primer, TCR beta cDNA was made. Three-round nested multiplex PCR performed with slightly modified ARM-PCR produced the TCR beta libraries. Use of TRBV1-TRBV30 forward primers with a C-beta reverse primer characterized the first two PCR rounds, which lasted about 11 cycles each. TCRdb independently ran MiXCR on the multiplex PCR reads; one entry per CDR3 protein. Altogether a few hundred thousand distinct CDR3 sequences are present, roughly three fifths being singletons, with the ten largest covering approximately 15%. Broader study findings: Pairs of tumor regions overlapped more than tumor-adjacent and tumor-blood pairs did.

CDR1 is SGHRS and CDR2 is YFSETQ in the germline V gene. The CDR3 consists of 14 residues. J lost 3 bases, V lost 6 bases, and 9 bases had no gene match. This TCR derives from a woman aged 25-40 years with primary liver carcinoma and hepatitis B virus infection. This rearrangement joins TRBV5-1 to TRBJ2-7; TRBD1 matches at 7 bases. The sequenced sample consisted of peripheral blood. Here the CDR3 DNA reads TGCGCCAGCATCCCGGGACAGACCTTCTACGAGCAGTACTTC. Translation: CASIPGQTFYEQYF.